The T cell receptor (beta chain) described here comes from a study of OX40 agonist ivuxolimab in advanced cancers. This CDR3 has 14 amino acids. V dropped 4 bases and J dropped 9 bases, with 19 bases sitting between them. The germline V gene has CDR1 MDHEN and CDR2 SYDVKM. The repertoire was sequenced with immunoSEQ multiplex PCR; TCRdb's copy has only in-frame clones and lacks some. This repertoire shows about 62,000 clones, roughly 88% found once; its top ten account for about 5%. This clone was recorded once. The chain carries TRBV28 and TRBJ2-7; D might be TRBD1 (8 bases). The sample was CD4+ or CD8+ T cells sorted from blood, taken in a trial of the OX40 agonist ivuxolimab. This receptor was identified in an adult with an advanced solid tumor such as melanoma, head and neck, liver or kidney cancer. The CDR3 region is CASSSPTGGDGQYF. The CDR3 bases are TGTGCCAGCAGTTCCCCCACAGGGGGGGACGGGCAGTACTTC.